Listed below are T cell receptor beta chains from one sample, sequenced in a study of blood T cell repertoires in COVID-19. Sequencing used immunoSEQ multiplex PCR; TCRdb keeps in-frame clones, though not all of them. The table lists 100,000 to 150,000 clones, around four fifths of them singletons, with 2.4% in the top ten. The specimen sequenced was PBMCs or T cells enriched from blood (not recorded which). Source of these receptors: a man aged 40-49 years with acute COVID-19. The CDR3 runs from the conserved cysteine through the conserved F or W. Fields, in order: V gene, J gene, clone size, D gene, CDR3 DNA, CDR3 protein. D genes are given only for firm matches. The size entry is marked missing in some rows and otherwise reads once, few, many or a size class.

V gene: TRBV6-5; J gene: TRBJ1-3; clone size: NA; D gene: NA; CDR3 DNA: TGTGCCAGCAGTTTCACCACCTATGGAAACACCATATATTTT; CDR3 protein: CASSFTTYGNTIYF
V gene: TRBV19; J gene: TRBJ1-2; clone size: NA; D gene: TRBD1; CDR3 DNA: TGTGCCAGTGCCCCGGGACAGGCTAACTATGGCTACACCTTC; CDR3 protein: CASAPGQANYGYTF
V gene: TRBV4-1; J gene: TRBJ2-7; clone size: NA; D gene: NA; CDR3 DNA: TGCGCCAGCGGCTCGACAGAGGACTACGAGCAGTACTTC; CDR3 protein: CASGSTEDYEQYF
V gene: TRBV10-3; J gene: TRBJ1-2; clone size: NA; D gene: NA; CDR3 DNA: TGTGCCATCAGTGAGCAAGGGGCGCATGGCTACACCTTC; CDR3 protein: CAISEQGAHGYTF
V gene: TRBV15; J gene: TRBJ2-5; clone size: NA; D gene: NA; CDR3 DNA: TGTGCCACCAGCAGAGATAGGGAGGTTCGGGGGAGGAGAGAGACCCAGTACTTC; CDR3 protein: CATSRDREVRGRRETQYF
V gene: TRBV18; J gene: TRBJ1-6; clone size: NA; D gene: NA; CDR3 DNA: TGTGCCAGCTCACCACGACAGGACGATTCACCCCTCCACTTT; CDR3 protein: CASSPRQDDSPLHF
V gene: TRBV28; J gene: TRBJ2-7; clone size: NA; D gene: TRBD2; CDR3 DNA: TGTGCCAGCAGGGAAGCGGGAGGGAGATCCTACGAGCAGTACTTC; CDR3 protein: CASREAGGRSYEQYF
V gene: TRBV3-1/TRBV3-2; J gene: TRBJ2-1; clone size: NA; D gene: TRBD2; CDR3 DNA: TGTGCCAGCAGCCTTGGGGGACTAGCGGGGTTATGGGCCTACAATGAGCAGTTCTTC; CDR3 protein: CASSLGGLAGLWAYNEQFF
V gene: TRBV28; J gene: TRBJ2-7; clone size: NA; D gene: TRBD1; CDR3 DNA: TGTGCCAGCAGTTTAGACAGGGGGTACGAGCAGTACTTC; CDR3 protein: CASSLDRGYEQYF
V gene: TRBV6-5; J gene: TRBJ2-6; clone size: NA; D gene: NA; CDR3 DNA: TGTGCCAGCAGTTACTCGGGGCCGCCCGAGGCCAACGTCCTGACTTTC; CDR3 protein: CASSYSGPPEANVLTF
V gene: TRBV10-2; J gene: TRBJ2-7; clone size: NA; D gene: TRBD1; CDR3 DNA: TGCGCCAGCAGTGGGAGTTTTCCCCGGGACAGGGGGCCAAGCTCCTACGAGCAGTACTTC; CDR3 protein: CASSGSFPRDRGPSSYEQYF
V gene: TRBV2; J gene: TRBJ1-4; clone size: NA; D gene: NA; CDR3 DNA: TGTGCCAGCAGACGGACAGCAACTAATGAAAAACTGTTTTTT; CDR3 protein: CASRRTATNEKLFF
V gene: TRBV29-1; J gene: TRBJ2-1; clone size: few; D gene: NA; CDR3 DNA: TGCAGCGGAAAACAGGGTGCGGACAATGAGCAGTTCTTC; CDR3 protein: CSGKQGADNEQFF
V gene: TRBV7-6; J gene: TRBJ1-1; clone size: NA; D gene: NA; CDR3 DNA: TGTGCCAGCAGTCTAGGGGCACGTATGGACACTGAAGCTTTCTTT; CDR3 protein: CASSLGARMDTEAFF
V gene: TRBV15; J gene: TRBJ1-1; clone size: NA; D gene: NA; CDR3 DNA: TGTGCCACCAGCGAAACCCGGGGGACTGAAGCTTTCTTT; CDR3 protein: CATSETRGTEAFF
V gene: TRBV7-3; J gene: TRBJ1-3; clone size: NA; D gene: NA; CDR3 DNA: TGTGCCAGCAGCTTAACGGCCGGGGACTACTCTGGAAACACCATATATTTT; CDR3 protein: CASSLTAGDYSGNTIYF
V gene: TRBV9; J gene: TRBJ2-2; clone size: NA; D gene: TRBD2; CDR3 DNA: TGTGCCAGCAGCGTGGCGGGACTAGCGGGGGGGCTCGGCACCGGGGAGCTGTTTTTT; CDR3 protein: CASSVAGLAGGLGTGELFF
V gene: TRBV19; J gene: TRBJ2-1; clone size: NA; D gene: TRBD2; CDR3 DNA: TGTGCCAGTAGTACGCTAGCGGGAGGACCCTCCTATGAGCAGTTCTTC; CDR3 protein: CASSTLAGGPSYEQFF
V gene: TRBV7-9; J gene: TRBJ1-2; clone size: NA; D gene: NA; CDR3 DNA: TGTGCCAGCAGCTTAGCGATAAGGGGGTATGGCTACACCTTC; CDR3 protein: CASSLAIRGYGYTF
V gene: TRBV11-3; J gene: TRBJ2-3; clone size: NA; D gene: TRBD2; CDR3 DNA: TGTGCCAGCAGCCGCCGGACTAGCGGGGCCCTCAGGGATACGCAGTATTTT; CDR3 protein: CASSRRTSGALRDTQYF
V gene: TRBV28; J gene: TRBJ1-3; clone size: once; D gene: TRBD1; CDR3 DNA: TGTGCCAGCACCCACAGGGGGTCAGGAAACACCATATATTTT; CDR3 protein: CASTHRGSGNTIYF
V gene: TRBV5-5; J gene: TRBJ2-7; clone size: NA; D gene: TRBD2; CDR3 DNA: TGTGCCAGCAGCTTAGGGGACTACTCCTACGAGCAGTACTTC; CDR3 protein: CASSLGDYSYEQYF
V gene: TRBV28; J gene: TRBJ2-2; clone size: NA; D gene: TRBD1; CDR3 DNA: TGTGCCAGCAGCAGGGGGTGGGCCACCGGGGAGCTGTTTTTT; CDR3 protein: CASSRGWATGELFF
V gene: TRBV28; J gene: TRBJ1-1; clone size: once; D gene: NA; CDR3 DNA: TGTGCCAGCAGTTTAGTGCAGGGTGAAGCTTTCTTT; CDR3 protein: CASSLVQGEAFF
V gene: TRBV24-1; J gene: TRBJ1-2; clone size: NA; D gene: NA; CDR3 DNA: TGTGCCACCAGTTTGGACAGCCAAAACTATGGCTACACCTTC; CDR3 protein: CATSLDSQNYGYTF
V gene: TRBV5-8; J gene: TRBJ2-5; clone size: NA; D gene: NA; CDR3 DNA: TGTGCCAGCCTAGCTTGGATTCAAGAGACCCAGTACTTC; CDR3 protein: CASLAWIQETQYF